This TCR beta chain was captured in a study of blood T cell repertoires in COVID-19 (dated by TCRdb to the early 2020s). Broadly, across the study: Samples covering the acute and convalescent phases of COVID-19 were provided by collaborators in the United States, Italy and Spain. Where HLA class I and class II types were available, the types were taken from metadata supplied by the sample provider, not from assay-based typing. The repertoires were released in a freely available public database intended as a resource for research on the immune response to SARS-CoV-2. Nearly every sample came with metadata listing a de-identified subject ID, COVID-19 status, age in years and sex. Samples came from the ongoing ImmuneRACE study (first 160 participants) plus 1,254 subjects from 6 global collaborators. The material from the prospective study consisted of cDNA or gDNA derived from T cells, B-cell-depleted T cells, or PBMCs. The dataset comprised deeply sampled blood TCRbeta repertoires from subjects exposed to, actively infected with, or recovered from COVID-19. Points the paper makes about the study in general: The amount of clinical and demographic metadata varied by source and participant and was provided uncurated.

The CDR3 contains 17 residues, cysteine and phenylalanine counted. CDR3 DNA is the only sequence kept; it has 51 bases, read in frame from the first base. Ends trimmed: V by 0 bases, J by 8 bases; bases unmatched to a gene: 14. The germline V gene provides CDR1 SGHTS and CDR2 YDEGEE. Collaborating institutions collected whole blood in K2EDTA tubes following their own protocols. For TCRbeta analysis, collaborator samples were shipped as frozen whole blood, as isolated PBMCs, or as DNA extracted from either sample type. TCRbeta CDR3 regions were amplified from genomic DNA using the immunoSEQ Assay, a bias-controlled multiplex PCR. In the authors' own workflow: The number of nucleated cells in each sample was estimated from the amplification of reference gene primers within the assay. To quantify the absolute abundance of each unique TCRbeta CDR3 rearrangement, sequence reads were collapsed and filtered. For each sample, productive Simpson clonality was calculated as the square root of Simpson's diversity index over productive rearrangements. Not all clones reach the TCRdb copy of this immuneACCESS table, which keeps in-frame sequences only. Checked studies attribute under half of the gap to unresolved V genes and leave the rest unexplained. That table supplies the V and J calls and clone size; D and trimming were determined from the DNA. In all, the sample holds over 100,000 clones, and roughly 80% of those were seen once. 4% to 6% of the sample goes to the ten largest clones.

A word on this clone: Its antigen target is currently unknown. One base away there is no much larger clone; base qualities are not given.

The sample was peripheral blood. Here the chain combines TRBV5-8 and TRBJ1-5; the junction holds 7 bases that match TRBD1. The source is a man in his 60s with acute or convalescent COVID-19. Read as DNA, the sequence is TGTGCCAGCAGCTTGGTTAGGGGGCCGAGAGCAAGGAAGCCCCAGCATTTT. Its translation is CASSLVRGPRARKPQHF.